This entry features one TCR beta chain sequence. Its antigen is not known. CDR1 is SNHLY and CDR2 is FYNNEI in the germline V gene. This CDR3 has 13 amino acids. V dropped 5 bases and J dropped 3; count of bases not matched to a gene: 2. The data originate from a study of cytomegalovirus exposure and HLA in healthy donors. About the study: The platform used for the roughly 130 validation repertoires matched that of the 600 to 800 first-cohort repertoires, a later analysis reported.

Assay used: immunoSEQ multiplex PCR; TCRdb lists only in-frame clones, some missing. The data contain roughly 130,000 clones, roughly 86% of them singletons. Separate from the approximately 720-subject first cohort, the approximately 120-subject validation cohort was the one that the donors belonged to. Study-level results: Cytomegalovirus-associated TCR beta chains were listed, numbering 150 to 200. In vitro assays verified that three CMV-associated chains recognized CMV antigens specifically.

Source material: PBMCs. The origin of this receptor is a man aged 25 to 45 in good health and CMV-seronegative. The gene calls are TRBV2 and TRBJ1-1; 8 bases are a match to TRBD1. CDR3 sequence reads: CASSRGQDTEAFF. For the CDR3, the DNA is TGTGCCAGCAGTAGGGGACAGGACACTGAAGCTTTCTTT. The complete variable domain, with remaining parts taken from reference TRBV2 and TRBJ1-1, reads EPEVTQTPSHQVTQMGQEVILRCVPISNHLYFYWYRQILGQKVEFLVSFYNNEISEKSEIFDDQFSVERPDGSNFTLKIRSTKLEDSAMYFCASSRGQDTEAFFGQGTRLTVV.